This entry is about one T cell receptor (beta chain). Its antigen is still unknown. TCRdb called the RACE reads again in MiXCR, with one record for every CDR3 protein. The sample lists fewer than 400,000 distinct CDR3 sequences, approximately 6.9% occurring once. From germline, CDR1 is SEHNR and CDR2 FQNEAQ (reference sequence). The trim removed 5 bases at V and 6 bases at J, leaving 8 bases unmatched. The CDR3 has 16 amino acids. The sample originates from a study of human T cells and chemical hapten exposure. The study's findings and limits: TCRs exceeding 1 in 1000 frequency stayed unchanged with DPC sensitization. Compared to controls, expanded TCRs made significantly more large clusters of similar CDR3s.

Described time point: patch test 1, 2 weeks after DPC sensitization. Described treatment: therapeutic diphenylcyclopropenone sensitization with weekly scalp DPC. Ahead of applying each patch test, blood was sampled. Extraction yielded total RNA from whole blood (unfractionated). The chain joins TRBV7-9 to TRBJ1-4; 11 nucleotides match TRBD1. The specimen was whole blood, collected in connection with sensitization to the hapten diphenylcyclopropenone (DPC). This receptor was identified in a woman in her late teens or twenties with alopecia areata. Some clones in this sample may be carry-over from other donors' samples. CDR3 nucleotides: TGTGCCAGCAGCCCTGGACAGGGGGCTCTTCATGAAAAACTGTTTTTT. Translated: CASSPGQGALHEKLFF.